Below, one T cell receptor beta chain is given with its context. Its antigen target is currently unknown. Base quality data are lacking; no much larger clone is found one base away. This specimen belongs to a study of cytomegalovirus exposure and HLA in healthy donors (dated by TCRdb to about 2017). For the wider study: The approximately 710 repertoires of the first cohort and the 95 to 150 validation repertoires were produced on the same platform, according to a later analysis. The study aimed to test whether cataloging public T cell receptors could reveal signatures of past pathogen exposure. Besides the first cohort of some 670 subjects, a separate validation cohort made up of over 100 different subjects was used. To predict cytomegalovirus infection status, the study combined high-throughput TCR immunosequencing, statistical association of individual TCRs with disease status, and machine learning.

Study-level results and caveats: All 110 or so repertoires were used to score co-occurrence in the validation cohort in a later analysis, because that analysis had no HLA typing for the cohort. In vitro tests confirmed that a few of the cytomegalovirus-associated TCR beta chains recognize cytomegalovirus antigens. It was suggested by the authors that the approach could potentially be generalized to other disease states and immunological phenotypes. Most TCR sequences were seen in very few donors, while some public TCRs were found in many individuals. A later analysis found that TCRs clustered in the first cohort also tended to co-occur in the 95 to 150 validation repertoires, with 94% of cluster scores above 0. In both the original and validation cohorts, the classifier was reported to diagnose cytomegalovirus status with high specificity and sensitivity. The study gave a list of some 150 TCR beta chains associated with cytomegalovirus.

The protocol used for the library was the immunoSEQ multiplex PCR assay. Per the source publication's procedure: A statistical classification framework was built for diagnosing cytomegalovirus status from the catalog of TCR beta chain sequences. As stored in TCRdb, this immuneACCESS dataset retains in-frame rearrangements with V and J assigned. A fraction of the clones does not appear; measured against another copy, unresolved V genes explain less than half of the discrepancy, and the remainder lacks a known reason. Clone size and V and J calls were adopted from that table, with D and trimming inferred from the DNA. The table for this sample lists some 190,000 clones; approximately 86% of them were counted only once. Approximately 7% of the sample belongs to the ten largest clones. CDR1 and CDR2 are drawn from the germline V gene: KGHSH, LQKENI. Inclusive of the bounding cysteine and phenylalanine, the CDR3 is 15 residues long. Kept here is only the CDR3 DNA, which spans 45 bases and is read in frame from base 1. Trimming costs V 2 bases and J 2 bases, and their ends lie 7 bases apart.

Donors formed part of the validation cohort, which comprised 120 or so subjects and was distinct from the first cohort of under 850 subjects. The sample was PBMCs. Here the chain combines TRBV18 and TRBJ2-6; the D gene cannot be named for sure. This receptor was identified in a man between 25 and 39 years old in good health and CMV-seropositive. The CDR3 corresponds to CASSPDPAGANVLTF. The DNA sequence reads TGTGCCAGCTCACCAGACCCCGCTGGGGCCAACGTCCTGACTTTC.